Listed here are 10 T cell receptor beta chains from one sample, sequenced in a study of CD8 T cells in ankylosing spondylitis. TCRdb reanalysed the 5' RACE reads using MiXCR and keeps one entry per CDR3 protein. This repertoire shows some 87,000 distinct CDR3 sequences, about 9% found once; its top ten account for 4% to 5.5%. Material for sequencing was blood, either unsorted or a sorted T cell fraction (not recorded which). The receptor set was obtained from a male donor with ankylosing spondylitis or in good health (not recorded which).

The chain uses TRBV7-2 and TRBJ2-5; 9 bases align to TRBD2. After removal of 3 bases from V and 2 bases from J, the junction contained 4 bases not matched to a gene. Germline V lookup: CDR1 SGHTA, CDR2 FQGNSA. The length of the CDR3 is 15 residues. In nucleotides, the CDR3 is TGTGCCAGCAGCTTTTCTAGCGGGGTTCAAGAGACCCAGTACTTC. Protein product: CASSFSSGVQETQYF.

This clonotype came up many times. The V gene is TRBV5-5, the J gene TRBJ2-1, with D unresolved. Germline-derived CDR1 and CDR2 are SGHKS and YYEKEE (reference sequence). The CDR3 is made up of 16 amino acids. V lost 3 bases to trimming and J lost 1 base, with 14 bases between them. DNA of the CDR3: TGTGCCAGCAGCTCTGGGTCACCGTTTTCCTACAATGAGCAGTTCTTC. Protein: CASSSGSPFSYNEQFF.

This clonotype was seen a few times. This sequence joins TRBV28 and TRBJ2-1; perhaps TRBD1 as D (5 bases). V was clipped by 6 bases and J by 8 bases, with 5 bases between them. Germline CDR1 and CDR2: MDHEN and SYDVKM. This CDR3 has 10 amino acids. The CDR3 here is CASRGDEQFF. The CDR3 DNA sequence: TGTGCCAGCAGAGGGGATGAGCAGTTCTTC.

This clonotype was observed at least ten times. The J gene is TRBJ1-5, the V gene TRBV20-1; D is possibly TRBD1 (5 bases). The V gene lost 2 bases and the J gene lost 3 bases, with 17 bases spanning the gap. CDR1 is DFQATT, CDR2 SNEGSKA, per germline (reference sequence). The CDR3 spans 16 residues. The CDR3 region has the DNA TGCAGTGCTAGACCGACAGCATCCCTCGTCAATCAGCCCCAGCATTTT. This encodes CSARPTASLVNQPQHF.

The chain carries TRBV19 and TRBJ2-3; a possible D gene is TRBD1 (6 bases). The V and J ends lost 6 bases and 2 bases respectively, with 15 bases between them. From germline, CDR1 is LNHDA and CDR2 SQIVND (reference sequence). This CDR3 contains 15 residues. CDR3 sequence reads: CASRTFYRATDTQYF. In nucleotides, the CDR3 is TGTGCCAGTAGAACGTTCTACAGGGCCACAGATACGCAGTATTTT.

CDR3 region: CASSETGQIGNEQFF. CDR3 sequence (DNA): TGTGCCAGCAGCGAAACGGGACAAATTGGGAATGAGCAGTTCTTC. The chain has TRBV7-2 and TRBJ2-1; D may be TRBD1 (6 bases). Trimming took 5 bases from V and 7 from J, leaving 18 bases between them. The CDR3 sequence is 15 residues long. Looked up from germline, CDR1 is SGHTA and CDR2 is FQGNSA.

This clonotype was counted many times. The rearrangement links TRBV5-4 to TRBJ2-7, with TRBD1 identical over 7 bases. The CDR3 sequence is 15 residues long. Germline V gene lookup returns CDR1 SGHNT and CDR2 YYREEE (reference sequence). With 0 bases clipped from V and 3 bases from J, the junction kept 6 bases outside the gene matches. The chain's CDR3 is CASSLGRDRDYEQYF. The CDR3 coding sequence is TGTGCCAGCAGCTTGGGTCGAGACAGGGACTACGAGCAGTACTTC. Variable domain in full (rest from reference TRBV5-4 and TRBJ2-7): ETGVTQSPTHLIKTRGQQVTLRCSSQSGHNTVSWYQQALGQGPQFIFQYYREEENGRGNFPPRFSGLQFPNYSSELNVNALELDDSALYLCASSLGRDRDYEQYFGPGTRLTVT.

This clonotype was detected many times. One end of the junction does not line up with germline, which may come from a read error. The chain couples TRBV7-7 to TRBJ2-3, with a weak D call TRBD1 (7 bases). CDR1 SSHAT and CDR2 FNYEAQ come from the germline V gene (reference sequence). The CDR3 is 16 residues long. As DNA, the CDR3 is TGTGCTAGCAGCTTAGCCCCCGGAGGGGGCTCAGATACGCAGTATTTT. Translation gives CASSLAPGGGSDTQYF.

This clonotype has a count of ten or more. The chain is built from TRBV5-1 and TRBJ2-1; 11 bases are a match to TRBD2. Trimming took 2 bases from V and 2 from J; bases not matched to a gene: 0. The germline V gene encodes CDR1 SGHRS and CDR2 YFSETQ. The CDR3 covers 15 residues. The CDR3 DNA is TGCGCCAGCAGCTTTAGCGGGGGGGCCTACAATGAGCAGTTCTTC. It codes for CASSFSGGAYNEQFF.

This clonotype turned up a few times. The chain has TRBV2 and TRBJ2-6; TRBD2 matches 11 bases. This CDR3 has 18 residues. The V and J ends lost 6 bases and 3 bases, in that order; junction bases with no gene match: 10. Germline CDR1 and CDR2: SNHLY and FYNNEI. The CDR3 protein is CASSYGTSGLGGANVLTF. CDR3 in DNA: TGTGCCAGCAGCTACGGGACTAGCGGCCTTGGTGGGGCCAACGTCCTGACTTTC.